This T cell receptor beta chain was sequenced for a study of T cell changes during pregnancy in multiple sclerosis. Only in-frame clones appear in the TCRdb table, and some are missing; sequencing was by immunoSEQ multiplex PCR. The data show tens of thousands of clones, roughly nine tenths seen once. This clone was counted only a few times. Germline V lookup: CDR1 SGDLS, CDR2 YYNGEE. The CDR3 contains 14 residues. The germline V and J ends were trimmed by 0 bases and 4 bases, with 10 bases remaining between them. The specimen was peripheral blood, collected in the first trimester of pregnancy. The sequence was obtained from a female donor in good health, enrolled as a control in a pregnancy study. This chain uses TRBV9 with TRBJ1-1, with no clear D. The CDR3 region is CASSVDPESTEAFF. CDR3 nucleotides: TGTGCCAGCAGCGTAGACCCCGAGAGCACTGAAGCTTTCTTT.